This T cell receptor (beta chain) was recovered during a study of Ad26.COV2.S vaccination and SARS-CoV-2 variants. Worth noting for this clone: Its target is unknown.

The protocol was immunoSEQ multiplex PCR, while the TCRdb copy is restricted to in-frame clones and leaves out a portion. The data contain about 350,000 clones, 92% of them singletons. The CDR3 is 13 amino acids. V was cut by 5 bases and J by 5 bases, with 13 bases left in between. Study outcomes and limitations: Breadth measured for non-spike TCRs was similar across vaccine and placebo recipients. Responses of spike-specific T cells (both CD8+ and CD4+) reportedly showed substantial breadth after vaccination. Estimates derived from TCR breadth and depth analyses may have underestimated total T cell responses.

This receptor was obtained from a human donor who had recovered from COVID-19. Sample: peripheral blood, taken after recovery from COVID-19. The gene calls are TRBV12-3 or TRBV12-4 and TRBJ2-7, with a tentative D call TRBD2 (6 bases). The CDR3 sequence is CASSTRGSDEQYF. CDR3 nucleotides: TGTGCCAGCAGTACCCGGGGGTCCGACGAGCAGTACTTC.